The rows below give T cell receptor beta chains drawn from one sample of a study of prognosis after radiotherapy for stage I lung cancer. TCRdb itself ran the multiplex PCR reads through MiXCR, one entry per CDR3 protein. The sample carries some 25,000 distinct CDR3 sequences, about 34% recorded once. Sequenced here: PBMCs, sampled before or after stereotactic body radiation therapy (not recorded which). The receptor set was obtained from a donor at least 50 years old with non-small cell lung cancer. Each CDR3 is given with its conserved first and last residue. The order of the fields is J gene, D gene, clone size, V gene, CDR3 protein, CDR3 DNA. The D gene is left open where the match is weak. For some rows the clone size is stated as once, few or many, or as a class when expanded; others skip it.

>TRBJ1-2|-|once|TRBV9
CASGDPAGAQMGYTF
TGTGCCAGCGGGGATCCTGCGGGGGCTCAAATGGGCTACACCTTC
>TRBJ1-2|-|-|TRBV6-1
CASHSRGREIWNYGYTF
TGTGCCAGCCACTCGCGGGGCAGGGAGATTTGGAACTATGGCTACACCTTC
>TRBJ1-6|TRBD1|medium-sized|TRBV12-3/TRBV12-4
CASTKTGTGGNSPLHF
TGTGCCAGCACCAAGACCGGGACAGGGGGGAATTCACCCCTCCACTTT
>TRBJ2-7|TRBD1|-|TRBV12-3/TRBV12-4
CASSHGTGLYEQYF
TGTGCCAGCAGCCACGGGACAGGGCTTTACGAGCAGTACTTC
>TRBJ1-2|TRBD1|many|TRBV11-1
CASSSGQGAAGYTF
TGTGCCAGCAGCTCGGGACAGGGGGCGGCTGGCTACACCTTC
>TRBJ2-2|-|many|TRBV10-2
CASRGSFTGELFF
TGCGCCAGCAGGGGGTCGTTCACCGGGGAGCTGTTTTTT
>TRBJ1-2|-|-|TRBV28
CASSLKDPQASGYTF
TGTGCCAGCAGTTTGAAGGACCCCCAAGCAAGTGGCTACACCTTC
>TRBJ2-6|-|many|TRBV27
CASSLAGAGANVLTF
TGTGCCAGCAGTTTAGCCGGGGCTGGGGCCAACGTCCTGACTTTC
>TRBJ2-6|TRBD2|many|TRBV12-3/TRBV12-4
CASSLAGTSGRATGANVLTF
TGTGCCAGCAGTTTAGCCGGGACTAGCGGGAGGGCGACTGGGGCCAACGTCCTGACTTTC
>TRBJ1-1|TRBD1|-|TRBV3-1
CASSHRDRGFTEAFF
TGTGCCAGCAGCCACCGGGACAGAGGCTTCACTGAAGCTTTCTTT
>TRBJ2-3|-|-|TRBV5-1
CASSPTTDTQYF
TGCGCCAGCAGCCCAACCACAGATACGCAGTATTTT
>TRBJ2-3|TRBD1|many|TRBV3-1
CASQDRGWADTQYF
TGTGCCAGCCAAGACAGGGGGTGGGCAGATACGCAGTATTTT
>TRBJ2-1|TRBD2|many|TRBV5-1
CASSRRGDSYNEQFF
TGCGCCAGCAGCAGGCGGGGGGACTCCTACAATGAGCAGTTCTTC
>TRBJ2-3|TRBD1|many|TRBV9
CASSLNPGTGSTDTQYF
TGTGCCAGCAGCCTTAACCCCGGGACAGGAAGCACAGATACGCAGTATTTT
>TRBJ1-2|-|-|TRBV28
CASSPLFMGSYGYTF
TGTGCCAGCAGCCCGCTTTTTATGGGGAGCTATGGCTACACCTTC
>TRBJ2-7|-|-|TRBV12-3/TRBV12-4
CASRPSGSPYEQYF
TGTGCCAGCAGACCCTCGGGTAGTCCCTACGAGCAGTACTTC
>TRBJ1-5|-|-|TRBV12-3/TRBV12-4
CASSSPVRGGQPQHF
TGTGCCAGCAGTTCCCCCGTTAGGGGCGGACAGCCCCAGCATTTT
>TRBJ1-3|-|many|TRBV18
CASSPPLGTISGNTIYF
TGTGCCAGCTCACCGCCCCTAGGGACAATCTCTGGAAACACCATATATTTT
>TRBJ1-5|-|many|TRBV7-2
CASSFVQGAAGQPQHF
TGTGCCAGCAGCTTTGTACAGGGTGCAGCCGGACAGCCCCAGCATTTT
>TRBJ2-7|-|many|TRBV5-1
CASSDKAGYSYEQYF
TGCGCCAGCAGCGACAAAGCGGGTTACTCCTACGAGCAGTACTTC
>TRBJ2-3|-|many|TRBV27
CASSRRERHTDTQYF
TGTGCCAGCAGTAGAAGGGAGCGGCACACAGATACGCAGTATTTT
>TRBJ1-2|-|-|TRBV6-1
CASSEDRSGDYGYTF
TGTGCCAGCAGTGAAGACCGGTCGGGGGACTATGGCTACACCTTC
>TRBJ2-6|-|many|TRBV4-3
CASSQFAGANVLTF
TGCGCCAGCAGCCAATTCGCTGGGGCCAACGTCCTGACTTTC
>TRBJ2-1|TRBD2|many|TRBV12-3/TRBV12-4
CASTPRGGRASVEQFF
TGTGCCAGCACCCCGAGAGGCGGGAGGGCCTCTGTTGAGCAGTTCTTC
>TRBJ1-1|TRBD1|-|TRBV6-2/TRBV6-3
CASSDGTAITEAFF
TGTGCCAGCAGCGACGGGACAGCGATAACTGAAGCTTTCTTT
>TRBJ2-3|-|few|TRBV28
CASITNCGWIVDTQYF
TGTGCCAGCATTACCAATTGCGGGTGGATAGTGGATACGCAGTATTTT
>TRBJ2-7|-|many|TRBV19
CATSRRAGEQYF
TGTGCCACCTCCCGTCGGGCAGGCGAGCAGTACTTC
>TRBJ1-2|-|many|TRBV15
CATSPGGNPYGYTF
TGTGCCACCAGCCCTGGAGGAAACCCCTATGGCTACACCTTC
>TRBJ1-2|-|-|TRBV6-2/TRBV6-3
CASSYTPGYGYTF
TGTGCCAGCAGTTACACCCCCGGGTATGGCTACACCTTC
>TRBJ2-2|-|many|TRBV7-9
CASSPSGRELTGELFF
TGTGCCAGCAGCCCGAGTGGCAGGGAGCTCACCGGGGAGCTGTTTTTT
>TRBJ1-4|-|many|TRBV9
CASSPGAATNEKLFF
TGTGCCAGCAGCCCGGGTGCGGCAACTAATGAAAAACTGTTTTTT
>TRBJ1-4|TRBD1|many|TRBV30
CAWTRGFAEKLFF
TGTGCCTGGACCAGGGGGTTCGCTGAAAAACTGTTTTTT
>TRBJ1-2|TRBD1|-|TRBV2
CASSGGTASYGYTF
TGTGCCAGCAGTGGCGGGACAGCTAGCTATGGCTACACCTTC
>TRBJ1-2|-|many|TRBV19
CASSLRGRVANYGYTF
TGTGCCAGTTCGCTCAGGGGTCGAGTCGCTAACTATGGCTACACCTTC
>TRBJ2-3|-|many|TRBV4-3
CASSQDPVGSTDTQYF
TGCGCCAGCAGCCAGGACCCGGTGGGGAGCACAGATACGCAGTATTTT
>TRBJ2-2|TRBD1|-|TRBV19
CASSKDRGTGELFF
TGTGCCAGTAGTAAAGACAGGGGCACCGGGGAGCTGTTTTTT
>TRBJ2-6|-|many|TRBV11-1
CATHGTRGRSSGANVLTF
TGTGCCACCCACGGGACACGAGGTCGTAGCTCTGGGGCCAACGTCCTGACTTTC
>TRBJ2-3|TRBD2|-|TRBV6-1
CASIPGLAGTDTQYF
TGTGCCAGCATCCCGGGACTAGCGGGAACAGATACGCAGTATTTT
>TRBJ2-7|-|many|TRBV28
CASTPSGTPFDEQYF
TGTGCCAGCACGCCTTCAGGTACCCCGTTTGACGAGCAGTACTTC
>TRBJ2-2|-|-|TRBV28
CASSFSLNTGELFF
TGTGCCAGCAGTTTTTCCCTGAACACCGGGGAGCTGTTTTTT
>TRBJ2-7|TRBD1|-|TRBV7-8
CASSPRNPGQSYEQYF
TGTGCCAGCAGCCCCAGGAACCCGGGACAGAGCTACGAGCAGTACTTC
>TRBJ2-7|TRBD2|-|TRBV5-1
CASSLLPTSGSNYEQYF
TGCGCCAGCAGCCTACTACCGACTAGCGGGAGTAACTACGAGCAGTACTTC
>TRBJ2-7|TRBD2|many|TRBV4-2
CASSQEDVVVAGNYEQYF
TGTGCCAGCAGCCAAGAAGATGTGGTGGTAGCGGGAAACTACGAGCAGTACTTC
>TRBJ2-7|-|many|TRBV6-1
CASSSLGIGNEQYF
TGTGCCAGCTCCTCCTTGGGAATAGGCAACGAGCAGTACTTC
>TRBJ2-7|TRBD2|-|TRBV28
CASSGGGSGSWEQYF
TGTGCCAGCAGTGGGGGGGGGAGCGGGAGCTGGGAGCAGTACTTC